Following are 6 T cell receptor beta chains from one sample sequenced in a study. TCRdb redid the calling of the RT-PCR reads with MiXCR, one entry per CDR3 protein. Of 550,000 to 750,000 distinct CDR3 sequences listed, approximately 15% are singletons. The sample comprised memory CD4+ T cells from blood. The source is a female donor in good health, serving as a healthy control.

This clonotype was seen ten or more times. This chain connects TRBV7-9 to TRBJ2-3; D is perhaps TRBD2 (7 bases). Between the trimmed V and J ends, which lost 10 bases and 5 bases, there was a span of 16 bases. This CDR3 has 13 amino acids. Germline V CDR1 and CDR2: SEHNR, FQNEAQ (reference sequence). The chain's CDR3 is CATPGGPVDTQYF. The CDR3 nucleotides read TGTGCCACTCCCGGGGGGCCTGTAGATACGCAGTATTTT.

The chain combines TRBV2 with TRBJ1-1; no clear D gene. The CDR3 is 13 residues long. The V gene's germline CDR1 is SNHLY and CDR2 FYNNEI. The ends were cut back, 2 bases at V and 3 bases at J, with 7 bases in the middle. The CDR3 DNA reads TGTGCCAGCAGTGAATCGGTTGACACTGAAGCTTTCTTT. This translates into CASSESVDTEAFF.

This clonotype was picked up a small number of times. This chain uses TRBV7-3 with TRBJ2-1; D is perhaps TRBD2 (6 bases). V dropped 5 bases and J dropped 3 bases, with 14 bases sitting between them. There are 15 residues in the CDR3. The germline V gene encodes CDR1 SGHTA and CDR2 FQGTGA. CDR3 in DNA: TGTGCCAGCAGCCCCCGAGCTAGCGACTACAATGAGCAGTTCTTC. Translating it yields CASSPRASDYNEQFF.

This chain joins TRBV5-1 and TRBJ2-3, with 7 bases lining up with TRBD2. Trimming took 5 bases from V and 2 from J; bases not matched to a gene: 11. Germline lookup yields CDR1 SGHRS and CDR2 YFSETQ. CDR3 length equals 16 residues. As DNA, the CDR3 is TGCGCCAGCAGTCCCGGAACTAGCGACTACACAGATACGCAGTATTTT. It specifies CASSPGTSDYTDTQYF.

This clonotype was counted between two and nine times. J is TRBJ2-7 and V is TRBV9; D unresolved. The CDR3 covers 14 residues. The V gene lost 2 bases and the J gene lost 0 bases, with 9 bases spanning the gap. Germline loops: CDR1 SGDLS, CDR2 YYNGEE. The CDR3: CASSVSSNSYEQYF. The CDR3 DNA sequence: TGTGCCAGCAGCGTTTCCAGCAACTCCTACGAGCAGTACTTC.

This chain joins TRBV5-1 and TRBJ1-4; unclear D gene. Germline loops: CDR1 SGHRS, CDR2 YFSETQ. Trimming removed 5 bases at V and 7 bases at J, with 12 bases between. This CDR3 is built from 13 residues. DNA for the CDR3: TGCGCCAGCAGTAGTCGCGAACGTGAAAAACTGTTTTTT. Translating gives CASSSREREKLFF.